The present TCR beta chain was sequenced within a study of graft-versus-host responses after intestinal transplantation. Study background: Recipients had transplants, and these were multivisceral, liver-intestinal, or isolated intestinal. Every one of the recipients received anti-thymocyte globulin induction and afterwards took tacrolimus and steroids for roughly three years.

Data came from immunoSEQ multiplex PCR; TCRdb stores just in-frame clones and leaves some out. Of tens of thousands of clones listed, approximately 90% are singletons. V lost 10 bases to trimming and J lost 9 bases, with 17 bases between them. Germline V CDR1 and CDR2: MNHEY, SMNVEV (reference sequence). The CDR3 extends over 12 amino acids. Graft specimens yielded both intraepithelial and lamina propria lymphocytes. The clonotype comes from a human patient who received an intestinal transplant, so some T cells may come from the graft donor. The chain uses TRBV27 and TRBJ2-3; D could derive from TRBD1 or TRBD2 (5 bases each). The starting material was ileum tissue, obtained 204 days after intestinal transplant. CDR3: CAIGDGARTQYF. The CDR3, as DNA: TGTGCCATCGGGGACGGAGCCCGGACGCAGTATTTT.